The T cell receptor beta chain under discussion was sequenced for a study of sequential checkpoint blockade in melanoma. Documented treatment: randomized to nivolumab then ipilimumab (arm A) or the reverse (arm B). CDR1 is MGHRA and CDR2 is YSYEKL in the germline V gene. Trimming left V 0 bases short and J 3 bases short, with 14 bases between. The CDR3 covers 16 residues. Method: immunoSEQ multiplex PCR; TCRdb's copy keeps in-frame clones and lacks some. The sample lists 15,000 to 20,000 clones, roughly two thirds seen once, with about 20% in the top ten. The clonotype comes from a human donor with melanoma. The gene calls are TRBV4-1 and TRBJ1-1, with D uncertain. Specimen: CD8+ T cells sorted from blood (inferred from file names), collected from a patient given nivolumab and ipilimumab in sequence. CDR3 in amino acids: CASSQEVGRRDTEAFF. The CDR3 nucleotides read TGCGCCAGCAGCCAAGAGGTAGGGAGGAGGGACACTGAAGCTTTCTTT.